The 20 T cell receptor beta chains listed next were all sequenced from one sample in a study of blood T cell repertoires in COVID-19. Generated by immunoSEQ multiplex PCR, the TCRdb table keeps only in-frame clones and is missing some. The sample has 250,000 to 300,000 clones, around 91% seen once; the top ten hold under 2.5%. The specimen sequenced was peripheral blood. These receptors originate from a woman in her sixties with COVID-19, enrolled during active disease.

The V gene is TRBV6-4, the J gene TRBJ1-2, with TRBD1 identical over 8 bases. Germline trimming cut 0 bases from V and 3 bases from J; bases unmatched to any gene: 3. The germline gives CDR1 MRHNA, CDR2 SNTAGT. The CDR3 totals 15 residues. CDR3 residues: CASSDSAGGDYGYTF. The CDR3 region has the DNA TGTGCCAGCAGTGACTCTGCAGGGGGCGACTATGGCTACACCTTC.

This clone was seen a few times. The rearrangement joins TRBV27 to TRBJ1-1, with 7 bases that match TRBD1. Germline V gene sequence: CDR1 MNHEY, CDR2 SMNVEV (reference sequence). Trimming at V came to 5 bases and at J to 3 bases, leaving 6 bases not matched to a gene. CDR3 size: 14 residues. The chain's CDR3 is CASSTGAGYTEAFF. Written as DNA, the CDR3 is TGTGCCAGCAGTACAGGGGCAGGGTACACTGAAGCTTTCTTT.

CDR3: CASSLLASGGRETQYF. CDR3 DNA sequence: TGTGCCAGCAGCTTGCTGGCTAGCGGGGGCAGAGAGACCCAGTACTTC. V is TRBV5-8 and J is TRBJ2-5, with 10 nucleotides matching TRBD2. From germline, CDR1 is SGHTS and CDR2 YDEGEE. The V gene end was trimmed by 1 base and the J gene end by 4 bases; junction bases not matched to a gene: 7. The CDR3 sequence is 16 residues long.

The chain couples TRBV5-1 to TRBJ1-2, with D perhaps matching TRBD1 (5 bases). Germline assignment: CDR1 SGHRS and CDR2 YFSETQ. The germline V and J ends were trimmed by 4 bases and 0 bases, with 10 bases remaining between them. The CDR3 is 14 residues long. CDR3 loop: CASSRPGTNYGYTF. CDR3 coding DNA: TGCGCCAGCAGCCGCCCAGGGACTAACTATGGCTACACCTTC.

This chain links TRBV14 with TRBJ2-1; 8 nucleotides match TRBD1. CDR1 SGHDN and CDR2 FVKESK come from the germline V gene. The CDR3 covers 16 residues. J gave up 0 bases and V 6 bases, and 7 bases lay outside the gene matches. CDR3 DNA sequence: TGTGCCAGCAGTCCTCACAGGGGGAGCTCCTACAATGAGCAGTTCTTC. Its protein is CASSPHRGSSYNEQFF.

The rearrangement uses TRBV6-5 and TRBJ2-2; D is unresolved. This CDR3 is 12 amino acids long. Deletions cut 4 bases from V and 6 bases from J, with 6 bases between. Germline V gives CDR1 MNHEY, CDR2 SVGAGI. CDR3 DNA: TGTGCCAGCAGTTCAATAGCCGGGGAGCTGTTTTTT. Its protein product is CASSSIAGELFF.

On this clone: The identical CDR3 is also encoded by other nucleotide sequences in the sample. The rearrangement links TRBV7-2 to TRBJ1-1; no firm D call. The CDR3 has 14 residues. Germline lookup yields CDR1 SGHTA and CDR2 FQGNSA. The V end was cut by 1 base, the J end by 1 base, with 7 bases between. CDR3 in amino acids: CASSLVGGNTEAFF. CDR3 bases: TGTGCCAGCAGCTTAGTAGGAGGGAACACTGAAGCTTTCTTT.

The chain employs TRBV19 and TRBJ1-5, with D tentatively TRBD1 (6 bases). V lost 1 base and J lost 0, with 13 bases in between. The CDR3 runs 17 residues. Germline lookup yields CDR1 LNHDA and CDR2 SQIVND (reference sequence). The CDR3 reads CASSIGRDTDSNQPQHF. The DNA of the CDR3 is TGTGCCAGTAGTATAGGTAGGGACACGGATAGCAATCAGCCCCAGCATTTT.

The rearrangement links TRBV19 to TRBJ2-2, with D tentatively TRBD1 (6 bases). The CDR3 has 15 amino acids. Germline lookup yields CDR1 LNHDA and CDR2 SQIVND (reference sequence). Trimming stripped 1 base from V and 5 bases from J, with 11 bases between. The CDR3 DNA follows: TGTGCCAGTAGTATAGTTGAGCAGGGGACCGGGGAGCTGTTTTTT. Its protein is CASSIVEQGTGELFF.

This rearrangement joins TRBV3-1 (or the pseudogene TRBV3-2) to TRBJ1-2; maybe TRBD1 (5 bases). CDR3 length equals 15 residues. V was shortened by 1 base and J by 7 bases, with 16 bases between the two germline ends. Looked up from germline, CDR1 is LGHDT and CDR2 is YNNKEL (reference sequence). In nucleotides, the CDR3 is TGTGCCAGCAGCCAAGGACAGATGATATCGCGTGGCTACACCTTC. Protein product: CASSQGQMISRGYTF.

The V and J genes are TRBV7-2 and TRBJ2-1, with 7 bases aligning to TRBD1. The J segment lost 10 bases and the V segment lost 0 bases, leaving 6 bases of the junction unmatched. There are 14 residues in the CDR3. Germline CDR1 SGHTA, CDR2 FQGNSA. CDR3 coding DNA: TGTGCCAGCAGCTTAGCAATAACAGGGGCGGAGCAGTTCTTC. Amino acid sequence: CASSLAITGAEQFF.

The chain combines TRBV4-3 with TRBJ1-2, with 10 nucleotides matching TRBD1. V lost 0 bases and J lost 4; bases outside the gene matches: 2. The CDR3 is 15 residues long. The V gene's germline CDR1 is LGHNA and CDR2 YSLEER. The CDR3 here is CASSQEGTGAYGYTF. The DNA of the CDR3 is TGCGCCAGCAGCCAAGAGGGGACAGGGGCCTATGGCTACACCTTC.

The chain is built from TRBV30 and TRBJ1-5, with a tentative D call TRBD1 (6 bases). Germline loops: CDR1 GTSNPN, CDR2 SVGIG (reference sequence). Trimming stripped 0 bases from V and 4 bases from J, with 10 bases between. This CDR3 has 14 residues. The DNA of the CDR3 is TGTGCCTGGAGTGTAACAGGGATAAATCAGCCCCAGCATTTT. Translating it yields CAWSVTGINQPQHF.

This chain links TRBV13 with TRBJ1-2; 7 positions match TRBD1. J gave up 8 bases and V 1 base, and 7 bases lay outside the gene matches. The CDR3 loop spans 14 amino acids. Per the germline V gene, CDR1 is PRHDT and CDR2 is FYEKMQ (reference sequence). CDR3 sequence (DNA): TGTGCCAGCAGCTTAGCTACAGGGGTGTCGGGCTACACCTTC. This translates into CASSLATGVSGYTF.

V gene TRBV9 combines with J gene TRBJ2-2; D not certain. CDR3 length: 15 amino acids. Germline CDR1 and CDR2: SGDLS and YYNGEE. Trimming took 4 bases from V and 5 from J, leaving 15 bases between them. In DNA, the CDR3 is TGTGCCAGCAGCCCAAGAGTCTTCAGGACCGGGGAGCTGTTTTTT. This gives the protein CASSPRVFRTGELFF.

This clone appeared once. The V and J genes are TRBV6-2 or TRBV6-3 and TRBJ1-1; possible D gene TRBD1, 5 bases. Germline CDR1 is MNHEY and CDR2 is SVGEGT. V dropped 3 bases and J dropped 4 bases, with 9 bases sitting between them. There are 13 residues in the CDR3. The CDR3 reads CASSYAGSTEAFF. The CDR3 DNA reads as TGTGCCAGCAGTTATGCAGGGTCCACTGAAGCTTTCTTT.

This clone has a single count. The chain joins TRBV24-1 to TRBJ2-1; the match to TRBD1 covers 8 bases. In germline, CDR1 is KGHDR, CDR2 SFDVKD. V lost 1 base, J lost 7 bases, and 5 bases stayed unmatched. This CDR3 is built from 15 residues. For the CDR3, the DNA is TGTGCCACCAGTGATTTTGGGACAGGTAATAATGAGCAGTTCTTC. Translating gives CATSDFGTGNNEQFF.

Here the CDR3 reads CSGTAQETQYF. As DNA, the CDR3 is TGCAGCGGGACAGCACAAGAGACCCAGTACTTC. The chain employs TRBV20-1 and TRBJ2-5; 7 bases are shared with TRBD1. CDR1 is DFQATT, CDR2 SNEGSKA, per germline (reference sequence). The CDR3 has 11 amino acids.

This chain connects TRBV6-5 to TRBJ1-1; possibly TRBD1 for D (6 bases). Trimming cost V 10 bases and J 7 bases, with 13 bases left between them. The CDR3 has 11 amino acids. Per the germline V gene, CDR1 is MNHEY and CDR2 is SVGAGI. CDR3 sequence: CATLLQGEAFF. The CDR3 coding sequence is TGTGCCACCCTATTACAGGGTGAAGCTTTCTTT.

The chain uses TRBV27 and TRBJ2-1; 10 bases are shared with TRBD1. Germline assignment: CDR1 MNHEY and CDR2 SMNVEV (reference sequence). This CDR3 contains 17 residues. The V and J ends lost 4 bases and 0 bases, in that order; junction bases with no gene match: 6. The CDR3: CASSSGTGVRSYNEQFF. DNA of the CDR3: TGTGCCAGCAGTTCCGGGACAGGGGTCCGCTCCTACAATGAGCAGTTCTTC.